This paragraph covers one T cell receptor (beta chain) sequence. Blood CD8+ and CD4+ T cells underwent high-throughput TCR beta sequencing. Through negative isolation, CD4+ and CD8+ T cells were obtained, while TEMRA cells were enriched using FACS. The source of the sample is a study of CD8 T cells in Susac syndrome. In the study overall: Clinical remission applied to under 10 sequenced Susac syndrome patients, and six had active disease. Patients with Susac syndrome were therapy-naive, on corticosteroids, or on intravenous immunoglobulin alone at blood draw.

The CDR3 is made up of 14 amino acids. The junction had 6 bases not matched to a gene; V was cut back by 4 bases and J by 2 bases. Germline V CDR1 and CDR2: DFQATT, SNEGSKA (reference sequence). Random hexamers were used to reverse transcribe an amount of roughly 0.45 to 1 ug RNA. Each CDR3 protein is one row after TCRdb ran MiXCR on the immunoSEQ multiplex PCR reads. The data hold over 100,000 distinct CDR3 sequences, with nearly 96% observed a single time. Sequencing was carried out using CD4+ T cells from PBMCs. The clonotype comes from a human donor with Susac syndrome. The rearrangement uses TRBV20-1 and TRBJ2-3; 7 bases match TRBD2. The DNA of the CDR3 is TGCAGTGCTATCCGGCGGGAGATCACAGATACGCAGTATTTT. Amino acids: CSAIRREITDTQYF.